The clone carrying this TCR beta chain was detected ten times or more. Its specificity is not known. This entry comes from a study of T cells in Graves' hyperthyroidism and ophthalmopathy. Study results and limitations: Separating ophthalmopathy from stable hyperthyroidism was achieved by a 13 V-J model.

Germline values: CDR1 SEHNR, CDR2 FQNEAQ (reference sequence). The CDR3 runs to 14 residues. Unmatched junction bases numbered 9, after V lost 7 bases and J lost 4 bases. Stability of Graves' hyperthyroidism was defined as absent ophthalmopathy progression within 18 months. Patients aged 18 to 65 had newly diagnosed hyperthyroidism lasting under 2 months. Diagnosis relied on clinical symptoms, serum thyroxine and TRAb, thyroid ultrasound and orbital computed tomography. RNA transcripts yielded amplified TCR beta CDR3 regions. The primer set for the first-round RT-PCR of the TCR CDR3 was HTBI. Each CDR3 protein is one row after TCRdb ran MiXCR on the multiplex PCR reads. The table shows roughly 300,000 distinct CDR3 sequences, with around 13% occurring only once.

Input material: blood. The sequence was obtained from a woman in her twenties or thirties with Graves' hyperthyroidism. The J gene is TRBJ2-7, the V gene TRBV7-9; 8 bases match TRBD2. The CDR3 loop is CASTHTGGQYEQYF. CDR3 nucleotides: TGTGCCAGCACCCACACGGGGGGGCAGTACGAGCAGTACTTC.